This T cell receptor (beta chain) was recorded in a study of cytomegalovirus exposure and HLA in healthy donors. The study, taken as a whole, reports: A link between a missense DCLRE1C variant and TCR beta V- and J-gene trimming emerged from a later analysis. In a later analysis, specific HLA alleles were associated with some 16,000 TCR beta sequences at a 0.05 false discovery rate. The listing of 150 to 200 TCR beta chains classed them as cytomegalovirus-associated.

The trim removed 5 bases at V and 6 bases at J, leaving 13 bases unmatched. Germline assignment: CDR1 SGHAT and CDR2 FQNNGV. The CDR3 runs to 16 residues. A remark on this clone: Its antigen is not identified.

PCR amplification relied on 60 Vbeta primers (plus 13 Jbeta primers). This table comes from immunoSEQ multiplex PCR, and its TCRdb copy is limited to in-frame clones, with some not included. The data hold more than 100,000 clones, with 75% to 85% observed a single time. The source of this sequence is a female donor in good health and CMV-seropositive. The sequenced sample was PBMCs. The chain recombines TRBV11-2 with TRBJ1-3; TRBD1 matches at 7 bases. The CDR3 loop reads CASSPIGPGQINTIYF. The CDR3 nucleotides read TGTGCCAGCAGCCCAATCGGCCCGGGACAGATAAACACCATATATTTT.